This TCR beta chain was identified in a study of shared clonotypes between healthy human individuals. Study results and limitations: Some naive CD4 clonotypes, around 5%, turned up in common across a few donors. Despite large depth, rarefaction showed incomplete sorted-subset sequencing. Only blood was sampled, and tissue TCR repertoires likely differ from blood ones.

This clone has a single count. Its antigen is as yet unknown. The authors split each subset's genomic DNA evenly across several immunoSEQ plates. Some clones are missing from TCRdb's copy, which holds only in-frame ones; the method was immunoSEQ multiplex PCR. The sample shows approximately 640,000 clones, 90% of them seen only once. The V end lost 2 bases, the J end lost 3 bases, and 22 bases lay between the germline ends. Germline assignment: CDR1 MDHEN and CDR2 SYDVKM. CDR3 length equals 18 residues. The chain links TRBV28 to TRBJ1-1; tentative D call: TRBD1 (6 bases). Sequencing used memory CD8+ T cells from PBMCs. The subset is: CD45RO+ cells pooled with CCR7-negative TemRA cells. This receptor was obtained from a man in his late teens or twenties in good health. Some clones in this sample may be carry-over from other donors' samples. This CDR3 is CASSLSLNRVEMDTEAFF. As DNA, the CDR3 is TGTGCCAGCAGTTTAAGCCTGAACAGGGTCGAGATGGACACTGAAGCTTTCTTT.